The sequence of this T cell receptor beta chain was determined in a study of T cell responses to AZD1222 COVID-19 vaccine (dated by TCRdb to 2020 to 2023). The study in broad terms: TCR sequencing covered some 240 trial participants: 200 to 210 given two doses of AZD1222 and approximately 26 given two doses of MenACWY control vaccine. Enrollment into the trials was organized by age into subgroups of 18-55, 56-69 and 70-plus years, and those subgroups contained approximately 160, 26 and 62 TCR-sequenced participants, respectively. What the study reported, not specific to this receptor: Participants were mostly white British and included more females than males, and it was suggested by the authors that clonal diversity may have been underestimated. After two AZD1222 doses, spike-specific TCR breadth and depth were significantly higher than at day 0 and than in MenACWY recipients. Conclusions about previously exposed vaccinees are limited because only a handful of AZD1222 recipients were SARS-CoV-2 seropositive at baseline. Nearly half of unique spike-specific TCRs reportedly recognized epitopes outside regions mutated in the B.1.351 and B.1.1.7 variants. CD4 TCRs associated with the vaccine covered the entire spike protein, and the dominant responses were in regions 160-218 and 743-854. The 56-69-year group was small, and its depth increase did not reach significance, likely because of low power. Because no day 14 peak-response samples were available, the repertoires could be characterized only after the peak T cell response.

The CDR3 regions of human TCRbeta chains were analyzed by immunosequencing. The published analysis was carried out like this. TCRs in the repertoires were compared against a reference library of SARS-CoV-2-specific TCRs that had been generated with the MIRA antigen-specificity platform. Breadth was defined as the fraction of unique TCRs that were SARS-CoV-2-associated. Depth was defined as the fraction of total T cells that were SARS-CoV-2-associated. Each spike-specific TCR was assigned to its reactive spike region and to a CD4 or CD8 class using the MIRA data. Log10-transformed breadth and depth values were compared by one-way ANOVA with Sidak's multiple comparisons tests. Held by TCRdb, this immuneACCESS table contains in-frame sequences only and omits some clones. Under half of the omission traces to an unresolved V gene where checked; the cause of the rest is unknown. Clone size and V and J calls were adopted from that table, with D and trimming inferred from the DNA. This sample comprises tens of thousands of clones, 80% to 90% of them detected only once. Clones ranked in the top ten supply under 30% of the sample.

As for this clone: Which antigen it targets is not known. It has no much larger one-base neighbor in the sample; base qualities were not kept.

In light of the paper, this sample's time point label describes: about 28 days (+/-7) after the second vaccine dose. AZD1222 recipients with second doses at about 4 weeks or about 12 weeks were pooled, because spike-specific TCR depth and breadth did not differ between schedules. Samples from vaccinated people were obtained from the UK trials COV001 and COV002, which included a single-blind randomized controlled phase 2/3 trial of AZD1222 (ChAdOx1 nCoV-19) in healthy adults. For TCRbeta chain sequencing, PBMC samples from trial participants were taken at day 0 and at day 28 after the second dose. Inclusive of the bounding cysteine and phenylalanine, the CDR3 is 16 residues long. The entry retains the CDR3 DNA only, 48 bases that are in frame from base 1. CDR1 and CDR2 were assigned from the germline V gene as LGHNA and YNFKEQ. V lost 0 bases and J lost 6 bases; the stretch between them is 17 bases long.

The input for sequencing was peripheral blood, taken 28 days after the second AZD1222 dose. The source is an adult who received the AZD1222 COVID-19 vaccine. The chain was built from TRBV4-2 and TRBJ1-1; the D segment could be TRBD1, given 5 matching bases. The CDR3 protein sequence reads: CASSQEFGGATAEAFF. Read as DNA, the sequence is TGTGCCAGCAGCCAAGAGTTCGGAGGGGCAACGGCTGAAGCTTTCTTT.